This T cell receptor (beta chain) appears in the sequencing data of a study of cytomegalovirus exposure and HLA in healthy donors. Overall study context: Membership in the Caucasian-associated ancestry cluster was found for around four fifths of 350 to 450 genotyped donors.

In regard to this clone: The antigen remains unidentified.

The PCR ran on 60 Vbeta and 13 Jbeta primers. Method: immunoSEQ multiplex PCR; TCRdb's copy keeps in-frame clones and lacks some. Among roughly 190,000 clones listed, roughly 87% were seen once. Broader study findings: CMV serostatus was the sole immune exposure information available. The listing of roughly 160 TCR beta chains classed them as cytomegalovirus-associated. An assumption of roughly uniform sequencing depth across donors underlay the presence/absence analyses.

Germline lookup yields CDR1 MDHEN and CDR2 SYDVKM. J was trimmed by 6 bases and V by 5 bases; bases with no gene match: 26. The CDR3 totals 20 residues. The chain is built from TRBV28 and TRBJ2-7, with 9 bases aligning to TRBD2. Source material: PBMCs. The clonotype was recovered from a boy between 2 and 15 years old in good health and CMV-seronegative. The CDR3 nucleotides are TGTGCCAGCAGTAGGCGTGGGGATACCGGGACTAGCTTTGGCGGTAGCGAGCAGTACTTC. Its protein is CASSRRGDTGTSFGGSEQYF.